The 9 T cell receptor beta chains reported below all come from one sample, sequenced in a study of CD8+ T cells in alopecia areata (dated by TCRdb to the late 2010s). Library preparation used the immunoSEQ multiplex PCR assay. For TCR sequencing, RNA was extracted from every sample and reverse transcribed into cDNA to serve as template. TCRdb mirrors the immuneACCESS table, restricted to in-frame sequences. Some clones are absent from its copies; in checked studies, under half trace to an unresolved V gene, and the reason for the others is unknown. The sample contains 150,000 to 200,000 clones, just under 65% of them found a single time. The ten largest clones take up approximately 1.3% of the sample. The sample's treatment or condition label, decoded: oral pan-JAK inhibitor, 5-10 mg twice daily. Here the sequenced sample was CD4+ T cells sorted from blood, taken at week 49, from a patient treated with tofacitinib. These receptors were taken from a human donor with alopecia areata.

This clone was observed a handful of times. The junction differs from germline at one of its ends, possibly a read error. V and J are TRBV18 and TRBJ1-1; weak D call: TRBD1 (5 bases). In germline, CDR1 is KGHSH, CDR2 LQKENI. The CDR3 covers 17 residues. For the CDR3, the DNA is TGTGCCAGCTCACCAATCGGGCAGGGTATCCTGAAGACTGAAGCTTTCTTT. Amino acids: CASSPIGQGILKTEAFF.

This chain connects TRBV7-2 to TRBJ2-3, with D perhaps TRBD1 or TRBD2 (6 bases each). V lost 5 bases and J lost 1, with 13 bases in between. This CDR3 spans 15 amino acids. Germline assignment: CDR1 SGHTA and CDR2 FQGNSA. CDR3 nucleotides: TGTGCCAGCAGCCAGGGGCGGGGACGCACAGATACGCAGTATTTT. Amino acid sequence: CASSQGRGRTDTQYF.

The rearrangement uses TRBV2 and TRBJ2-5; TRBD1 might be the D (6 bases). The CDR3 sequence is 14 residues long. Germline CDR1 SNHLY, CDR2 FYNNEI. V was trimmed by 6 bases and J by 0 bases, leaving 11 bases between them. In DNA, the CDR3 is TGTGCCAGCAGCCAGGGGCCCAACCAAGAGACCCAGTACTTC. Translation gives CASSQGPNQETQYF.

This clone was seen once. V usage is TRBV27 and J usage is TRBJ2-7; no clear D. The CDR3 is made up of 14 amino acids. Germline V lookup: CDR1 MNHEY, CDR2 SMNVEV (reference sequence). Trimming removed 2 bases from V and 2 bases from J, with 10 bases in between. The CDR3 region is CASSLNLSPYEQYF. The CDR3 DNA reads TGTGCCAGCAGTTTAAACCTATCCCCCTACGAGCAGTACTTC.

This clone was seen only a few times. The chain carries TRBV5-1 and TRBJ2-3; D unresolved. The CDR3 extends over 11 amino acids. V was shortened by 6 bases and J by 6 bases, with 8 bases between the two germline ends. CDR1 is SGHRS, CDR2 YFSETQ, per germline. The CDR3, as DNA: TGCGCCAGCACCTCGGGTGATACGCAGTATTTT. Its translation is CASTSGDTQYF.

The CDR3, as DNA: TGTGCCACCAGCGTCGACGGCGGCCGAGTTGAGCAGTTCTTC. Its translation is CATSVDGGRVEQFF. This chain links TRBV15 with TRBJ2-1, with D hard to call. Trimming left V 5 bases short and J 9 bases short, with 17 bases between. Germline assignment: CDR1 LNHNV and CDR2 YYDKDF (reference sequence). This CDR3 comprises 14 residues.

The chain employs TRBV30 and TRBJ1-2, with 7 bases lining up with TRBD1. The CDR3 is 16 residues long. Germline values: CDR1 GTSNPN, CDR2 SVGIG (reference sequence). V lost 2 bases, J lost 6 bases, and 15 bases stayed unmatched. CDR3 sequence reads: CAWSKRAVGQPDGYTF. The CDR3 coding sequence is TGTGCCTGGAGTAAAAGGGCAGTGGGACAGCCTGATGGCTACACCTTC.

The CDR3 coding sequence is TGTGCCAGCTCACCCACGGACTACGAGCAGTACTTC. This codes for CASSPTDYEQYF. The genes are TRBV18 and TRBJ2-7, with D unclear. Germline loops: CDR1 KGHSH, CDR2 LQKENI. V was clipped by 3 bases and J by 3 bases, with 6 bases between them. CDR3 length equals 12 residues.

V is TRBV5-6 and J is TRBJ2-3; 11 bases align to TRBD2. V was pared by 4 bases and J by 2 bases, with 3 bases of the junction left unmatched. The CDR3 is 15 residues long. Germline loops: CDR1 SGHDT, CDR2 YYEEEE. The CDR3 nucleotides are TGTGCCAGCAGCCCACTAGCGGGGGTCACAGATACGCAGTATTTT. It encodes CASSPLAGVTDTQYF.